A single sample is the source of the 10 T cell receptor beta chains below, sequenced in a study of T cells in Graves' hyperthyroidism and ophthalmopathy. RNA transcripts provided the source from which TCR beta CDR3 regions were amplified. Primed by the HTBI set, a first-round RT-PCR was run on the TCR CDR3. TCRdb re-analysed the multiplex PCR reads in MiXCR, keeping a single row per CDR3 protein. The data hold a few hundred thousand distinct CDR3 sequences, with about 43% observed a single time. Sequencing was performed on peripheral blood or thyroid tissue (not recorded which). The receptors here all came from a woman between 18 and 29 years old with Graves' hyperthyroidism.

DNA for the CDR3: TGTGCCAGCAGCCAAGATCCGCTCGGTAATTCACCCCTCCACTTT. Its translation: CASSQDPLGNSPLHF. This chain joins TRBV14 and TRBJ1-6; no clear D. Germline V gene sequence: CDR1 SGHDN, CDR2 FVKESK. V lost 0 bases and J lost 6, with 9 bases in between. The CDR3 has 15 amino acids.

This clonotype was seen repeatedly, ten times or more. V gene TRBV29-1 combines with J gene TRBJ1-5; no clear D gene. CDR3 length equals 12 residues. CDR1 SQVTM and CDR2 ANQGSEA come from the germline V gene. V was trimmed by 4 bases and J by 5 bases, leaving 9 bases between them. CDR3 coding DNA: TGCAGCGTTGGAGGACTCGATCAGCCCCAGCATTTT. Its protein is CSVGGLDQPQHF.

This clonotype was picked up many times. This sequence joins TRBV29-1 and TRBJ2-5; D not resolved. Germline loops: CDR1 SQVTM, CDR2 ANQGSEA. The CDR3 contains 14 residues. Between the trimmed V and J ends, which lost 5 bases and 4 bases, there was a span of 17 bases. This CDR3 reads CSVTPAQKGETQYF. In DNA, the CDR3 is TGCAGCGTTACCCCGGCCCAGAAGGGAGAGACCCAGTACTTC.

This rearrangement joins TRBV4-2 to TRBJ1-3; D gene uncertain. V was shortened by 7 bases and J by 2 bases, with 3 bases between the two germline ends. The V gene's germline CDR1 is LGHNA and CDR2 YNFKEQ. The CDR3 has 11 residues. The CDR3 here is CASTTGNTIYF. The CDR3, as DNA: TGTGCCAGCACAACTGGAAACACCATATATTTT.

Notes on this clonotype: With a much larger clone just one base away, this may be a read error. V and J are TRBV4-1 and TRBJ1-4, with D possibly matching TRBD1 (5 bases). The CDR3 extends over 17 amino acids. Germline V gene sequence: CDR1 MGHRA, CDR2 YSYEKL. CDR3 amino acids: CAGSQPRVGVRHEKLFF. The CDR3 DNA sequence: TGCGCCGGCAGCCAACCGAGAGTGGGGGTTAGGCATGAAAAACTGTTTTTT.

Ten or more counts support this clonotype. The rearrangement links TRBV6-1 to TRBJ2-5, with D uncertain. V lost 2 bases and J 5 bases, leaving 12 bases between the germline ends. This CDR3 is built from 14 residues. Per the germline V gene, CDR1 is MNHNS and CDR2 is SASEGT. CDR3 residues: CASSESLGRETQYF. CDR3 sequence (DNA): TGTGCCAGCAGTGAATCTTTGGGTAGGGAGACCCAGTACTTC.

The chain links TRBV20-1 to TRBJ1-4; D remains unclear. This CDR3 is 14 amino acids long. V lost 5 bases, J lost 7 bases, and 17 bases lay in between. Germline V gives CDR1 DFQATT, CDR2 SNEGSKA (reference sequence). DNA of the CDR3: TGCAGTGCTCCCTCGTGGTTGGGCAGTGAAAAACTGTTTTTT. This sequence encodes CSAPSWLGSEKLFF.

This clonotype was recorded many times. The rearrangement uses TRBV29-1 and TRBJ1-1; no firm D call. The germline V gene has CDR1 SQVTM and CDR2 ANQGSEA. V shed 3 bases and J shed 4 bases, with 6 bases lying between them. The CDR3 totals 11 residues. Here the CDR3 DNA reads TGCAGCGTTGAGTTAAGCACTGAAGCTTTCTTT. The encoded protein is CSVELSTEAFF.

As for this clonotype: A much bigger clone sits one base away, suggesting this may be a read error. This is likely a read error, given that the CDR3 carries no conserved phenylalanine or tryptophan at its end. The V and J genes are TRBV19 and TRBJ1-5, with D perhaps TRBD1 (6 bases). The CDR3 loop spans 13 amino acids. V dropped 6 bases and J dropped 8 bases, with 14 bases sitting between them. Germline CDR1 is LNHDA and CDR2 is SQIVND (reference sequence). This chain's CDR3 is CASSRGGIEPQHS. The CDR3 DNA follows: TGTGCCAGTAGCAGGGGCGGCATCGAGCCCCAGCATTCT.

This clonotype was seen more than once but under ten times. Mismatch with germline at one junction end may stem from a read error. The genes are TRBV7-2 and TRBJ2-3, with D unclear. The length of the CDR3 is 12 residues. Germline V CDR1 and CDR2: SGHTA, FQGNSA. CDR3 residues: CASSEASPARNF. The CDR3 DNA sequence: TGTGCCAGCAGTGAGGCGTCCCCAGCTCGGAATTTT.